This T cell receptor beta chain was identified during a study of CD8 T cells in ankylosing spondylitis. General study results and limits: A motif in TCR beta, a set of about 8 highly homologous variants, appeared characteristic of ankylosing spondylitis blood. Significant enrichment of disease-linked clones was reported in matched ankylosing spondylitis synovial fluid. Certain motif variants had earlier been reported in reactive arthritis synovial fluid and blood.

This clonotype was picked up a small number of times. Its target is not known. The CDR3 length is 18 residues. Trimming at V came to 4 bases and at J to 4 bases, leaving 17 bases not matched to a gene. CDR1 SGDLS and CDR2 YYNGEE come from the germline V gene. From the 5' RACE reads, TCRdb called clonotypes with MiXCR, one entry per CDR3 protein. The table shows 450,000 to 550,000 distinct CDR3 sequences, with 5.3% occurring only once. The chain joins TRBV9 to TRBJ2-5; 9 nucleotides align to TRBD2. What was sequenced was blood, either unsorted or a sorted T cell fraction (not recorded which). The source is a male donor with ankylosing spondylitis. CDR3 in DNA: TGTGCCAGCAGCTCAACGACCGGCGGGGGGGCAGCAGGAGAGACCCAGTACTTC. This codes for CASSSTTGGGAAGETQYF.